Here is one TCR beta chain with its context. TCRdb ran MiXCR on the 5' RACE reads and lists one entry per CDR3 protein. The table shows 200,000 to 250,000 distinct CDR3 sequences, with over 7% occurring only once. The data are from a study of CD8 T cells in ankylosing spondylitis. This CDR3 spans 14 amino acids. Germline V gene lookup returns CDR1 SGHTA and CDR2 FQGNSA. The V segment lost 5 bases and the J segment 6 bases; nucleotides outside the gene matches: 8. The J gene is TRBJ2-3, the V gene TRBV7-2; 7 bases match TRBD1. The source of this sequence is a female donor with ankylosing spondylitis or in good health (not recorded which). The sequenced material came from blood, either unsorted or a sorted T cell fraction (not recorded which). CDR3 sequence reads: CASSPWTGADTQYF. CDR3 sequence (DNA): TGTGCCAGCAGCCCTTGGACAGGAGCGGATACGCAGTATTTT.